The 15 T cell receptor beta chains given below trace back to one sample, sequenced in a study of cytomegalovirus exposure and HLA in healthy donors (dated by TCRdb to the late 2010s). Library method: the immunoSEQ multiplex PCR assay. The multiplex PCR relied on a mix of 60 forward primers for TCR Vbeta segments and 13 reverse primers for TCR Jbeta segments. TCRdb provides this immuneACCESS table in a form limited to in-frame rearrangements. Some clones are lacking; in checked studies, under half of them reflect an unresolved V gene, and why the rest are absent is not known. A total of about 140,000 clones appear in this sample, approximately 80% of them only once. Clones ranked in the top ten supply about 3.9% of the sample. Sequenced material: PBMCs. The origin of the receptors is a young man in good health and CMV-seronegative.

The rearrangement uses TRBV5-1 and TRBJ2-7; 10 bases agree with TRBD1. The V gene's germline CDR1 is SGHRS and CDR2 YFSETQ. The CDR3 contains 14 residues. Trimming cost V 5 bases and J 5 bases; bases outside gene matches: 7. This chain's CDR3 is CASRGTGAANEQYF. CDR3 bases: TGCGCCAGCAGGGGGACAGGGGCTGCTAACGAGCAGTACTTC.

This chain links TRBV7-9 with TRBJ2-7; D unclear. The CDR3 extends over 13 amino acids. The germline gives CDR1 SEHNR, CDR2 FQNEAQ (reference sequence). Trimming pared 1 base from V and 1 base from J, leaving 5 bases between. CDR3 loop: CASSLDRSYEQYF. CDR3 nucleotide sequence: TGTGCCAGCAGCTTAGATCGGTCCTACGAGCAGTACTTC.

This sequence joins TRBV6-5 and TRBJ1-6; maybe TRBD1 (6 bases). The CDR3 has 16 residues. Per the germline V gene, CDR1 is MNHEY and CDR2 is SVGAGI. Trimming stripped 0 bases from V and 7 bases from J, with 13 bases between. The CDR3 here is CASSYSLGQTNSPLHF. CDR3 bases: TGTGCCAGCAGTTACTCCCTTGGACAGACAAATTCACCCCTCCACTTT.

This clone was found once. One end of the junction fails to match germline, which may point to a read error. CDR3 DNA: TGTGCCAGCAGCCATCAACAGGGGAACTCTGAAGCTTTCTTT. This gives the protein CASSHQQGNSEAFF. The chain employs TRBV11-2 and TRBJ1-1; 7 nucleotides align to TRBD1. From germline, CDR1 is SGHAT and CDR2 FQNNGV. The CDR3 runs 14 residues.

The V gene is TRBV5-4, the J gene TRBJ2-3; 9 nucleotides align to TRBD2. From germline, CDR1 is SGHNT and CDR2 YYREEE (reference sequence). J lost 3 bases, V lost 4 bases, and 9 bases had no gene match. The length of the CDR3 is 16 residues. CDR3 nucleotide sequence: TGTGCCAGCAGCCCCGGAGGGCGGGGGGGGACAGATACGCAGTATTTT. Protein sequence: CASSPGGRGGTDTQYF.

This clone was seen only a few times. This chain connects TRBV2 to TRBJ2-3; possible D gene TRBD2, 5 bases. V was shortened by 6 bases and J by 0 bases, with 13 bases between the two germline ends. The CDR3 loop spans 15 amino acids. In germline, CDR1 is SNHLY, CDR2 FYNNEI. This chain's CDR3 is CASRGSYTSTDTQYF. The CDR3 DNA reads TGTGCCAGCAGGGGGAGCTACACTAGCACAGATACGCAGTATTTT. Full variable domain (remainder filled in from reference TRBV2 and TRBJ2-3): EPEVTQTPSHQVTQMGQEVILRCVPISNHLYFYWYRQILGQKVEFLVSFYNNEISEKSEIFDDQFSVERPDGSNFTLKIRSTKLEDSAMYFCASRGSYTSTDTQYFGPGTRLTVL.

The chain carries TRBV5-6 and TRBJ2-3, with D tentatively TRBD1 (5 bases). This CDR3 is 15 amino acids long. CDR1 is SGHDT and CDR2 is YYEEEE in the germline V gene. V shed 2 bases and J shed 4 bases, with 14 bases lying between them. For the CDR3, the DNA is TGTGCCAGCAGCTTCTTCAGGGATGAGGCAGATACGCAGTATTTT. Translating gives CASSFFRDEADTQYF.

The J gene is TRBJ2-5, the V gene TRBV7-2, with a tentative D call TRBD1 (6 bases). V gave up 5 bases and J gave up 5 bases, with 18 bases separating them. Germline V gives CDR1 SGHTA, CDR2 FQGNSA. The CDR3 is made up of 15 amino acids. This CDR3 reads CASSPMAGARETQYF. The CDR3, as DNA: TGTGCCAGCAGCCCTATGGCAGGGGCGAGGGAGACCCAGTACTTC.

The chain joins TRBV6-5 to TRBJ2-7; 9 bases are a match to TRBD1. The CDR3 extends over 15 amino acids. CDR1 MNHEY and CDR2 SVGAGI come from the germline V gene. The trim removed 5 bases at V and 5 bases at J, leaving 10 bases unmatched. The CDR3 here is CASSATGTGFHEQYF. The CDR3 region has the DNA TGTGCCAGCAGTGCTACCGGGACAGGGTTCCACGAGCAGTACTTC.

The genes are TRBV28 and TRBJ2-7; D possibly corresponds to TRBD1 (6 bases). Per germline, CDR1 MDHEN and CDR2 SYDVKM. This CDR3 is 14 amino acids long. V lost 4 bases and J 0 bases, leaving 10 bases between the germline ends. CDR3 residues: CASSSTGPSYEQYF. The CDR3 DNA reads as TGTGCCAGCAGTTCTACAGGGCCCTCCTACGAGCAGTACTTC. Supplemented by reference TRBV28 and TRBJ2-7, the full variable domain reads DVKVTQSSRYLVKRTGEKVFLECVQDMDHENMFWYRQDPGLGLRLIYFSYDVKMKEKGDIPEGYSVSREKKERFSLILESASTNQTSMYLCASSSTGPSYEQYFGPGTRLTVT.

The J gene is TRBJ2-5, the V gene TRBV5-1; a weak D match, TRBD1 (5 bases). V lost 0 bases and J lost 0, with 6 bases in between. The CDR3 consists of 14 residues. Germline CDR1 and CDR2: SGHRS and YFSETQ. The CDR3 region is CASSLETDQETQYF. The CDR3 bases are TGCGCCAGCAGCTTGGAGACAGACCAAGAGACCCAGTACTTC.

The chain combines TRBV27 with TRBJ2-7, with 7 bases identical to TRBD1. Germline trimming cut 5 bases from V and 3 bases from J; bases unmatched to any gene: 10. The CDR3 has 15 residues. Germline assignment: CDR1 MNHEY and CDR2 SMNVEV (reference sequence). The CDR3 nucleotides are TGTGCCAGCAGTCAGACAGGGAGCACCTTCTACGAGCAGTACTTC. Its translation is CASSQTGSTFYEQYF.

This sequence joins TRBV5-4 and TRBJ2-3, with 9 bases lining up with TRBD2. This CDR3 region has 17 residues. V dropped 4 bases and J dropped 6; count of bases not matched to a gene: 15. Germline CDR1 is SGHNT and CDR2 is YYREEE (reference sequence). The CDR3 DNA reads as TGTGCCAGCAGCGCCCCCCGTGGCGGGGGGGCCCGTGATACGCAGTATTTT. Translated: CASSAPRGGGARDTQYF.

In nucleotides, the CDR3 is TGCGCCAGCAGCCTGGGAGGACAGAGAGAGACTGAAGCTTTCTTT. This encodes CASSLGGQRETEAFF. The gene calls are TRBV5-1 and TRBJ1-1; a weak D match, TRBD1 (6 bases). V lost 4 bases to trimming and J lost 5 bases, with 18 bases between them. In germline, CDR1 is SGHRS, CDR2 YFSETQ. The CDR3 totals 15 residues.

The chain has TRBV30 and TRBJ2-5; no clear D gene. The J call is doubtful: the DNA matches TRBJ2-7 better. The CDR3 extends over 11 amino acids. The germline V gene has CDR1 GTSNPN and CDR2 SVGIG (reference sequence). CDR3 region: CAWTPSREQYF. The CDR3 DNA reads TGTGCCTGGACCCCCTCTCGCGAGCAGTACTTC.